This is a list of T cell receptor beta chains from one sample in a study of cytomegalovirus exposure and HLA in healthy donors. Sequenced by immunoSEQ multiplex PCR; TCRdb stores in-frame clones only, minus some. The sample lists 170,000 or so clones; approximately 88% were seen once. The sample was PBMCs. All receptors come from a boy between 2 and 10 years old in good health and CMV-seronegative. Each CDR3 is given with its conserved first and last residue. D genes are given only for firm matches. Clone size is not always given. Where it is, it says once, few, many or a class for expanded clones.

TRBJ1-2	.	TRBV6-5	TRBD1	CASSTRTGAAYGYTF	TGTGCCAGCAGTACACGGACAGGGGCGGCCTATGGCTACACCTTC
TRBJ1-1	few	TRBV6-5	.	CASSYWQGTEAFF	TGTGCCAGCAGTTATTGGCAGGGGACTGAAGCTTTCTTT
TRBJ1-1	few	TRBV4-1	TRBD1	CASSRAGTVNTEAFF	TGCGCCAGCAGCCGAGCCGGGACAGTGAACACTGAAGCTTTCTTT
TRBJ1-6	.	TRBV5-1	.	CASSSGGRFLAPSALHF	TGCGCCAGCAGCTCTGGGGGCAGGTTCCTAGCCCCTTCGGCCCTCCACTTT
TRBJ2-1	.	TRBV6-1	.	CASSDREYSYNEQFF	TGTGCCAGCAGTGATCGGGAATACTCCTACAATGAGCAGTTCTTC
TRBJ2-7	.	TRBV18	.	CASSPPGRTTGEQYF	TGTGCCAGCTCACCACCGGGGCGGACGACGGGCGAGCAGTACTTC
TRBJ2-1	few	TRBV6-1	.	CASSGGRGWDNEQFF	TGTGCCAGCAGTGGGGGACGGGGGTGGGACAATGAGCAGTTCTTC
TRBJ1-2	.	TRBV28	.	CASSSFGVREDGYTF	TGTGCCAGCAGCTCCTTTGGGGTGAGGGAGGATGGCTACACCTTC
TRBJ2-7	.	TRBV15	.	CATSRDRSRGWEQYF	TGTGCCACCAGCAGAGATCGGTCCAGGGGCTGGGAGCAGTACTTC
TRBJ1-5	.	TRBV27	TRBD1	CASRLRGQGDQPQHF	TGTGCCAGCAGGTTAAGGGGACAGGGTGATCAGCCCCAGCATTTT